This is a list of T cell receptor beta chains from one sample in a study of CD8 T cells in ankylosing spondylitis. A single record per CDR3 protein comes from TCRdb applying MiXCR to the 5' RACE reads. The data show roughly 370,000 distinct CDR3 sequences, about 22% seen once. The specimen sequenced was blood, either unsorted or a sorted T cell fraction (not recorded which). The receptors come from a male donor with ankylosing spondylitis. The CDR3 runs from the conserved cysteine through the conserved F or W. D genes are given only for firm matches. Rows may omit the clone size; those that give it use once, few, many or a size class.

j_call d_call v_call clone_size cdr3_aa cdr3_nt
TRBJ2-5 TRBD1 TRBV7-8 NA CASSLHRGASQETQYF TGTGCCAGCAGCCTCCACAGGGGGGCCTCCCAAGAGACCCAGTACTTC
TRBJ2-1 NA TRBV4-2 NA CASSQDGLIGNEQFF TGTGCCAGCAGCCAAGACGGATTGATCGGCAATGAGCAGTTCTTC
TRBJ1-4 NA TRBV28 NA CAITGNEKLFF TGTGCCATAACGGGTAATGAAAAACTGTTTTTT
TRBJ2-4 NA TRBV5-1 NA CASSLGLGIGKNIQYF TGCGCCAGCAGCTTGGGGTTAGGGATAGGCAAAAACATTCAGTACTTC
TRBJ2-3 NA TRBV12-3/TRBV12-4 few CASSSRTSFTDTQYF TGTGCCAGCAGTTCCCGGACAAGCTTCACAGATACGCAGTATTTT
TRBJ2-7 TRBD1 TRBV12-3/TRBV12-4 few CASSRGQGADYEQYF TGTGCCAGCAGTCGGGGACAGGGGGCGGACTACGAGCAGTACTTC
TRBJ2-5 NA TRBV3-1 NA CASSYHPTGQETQYF TGTGCCAGCAGCTACCATCCGACGGGCCAAGAGACCCAGTACTTC
TRBJ2-7 NA TRBV7-2 few CASSLPGTPNYEQYF TGTGCCAGCAGCTTACCCGGGACACCTAACTACGAGCAGTACTTC
TRBJ2-5 NA TRBV3-1 few CASSQDSWDLKETQYF TGTGCCAGCAGCCAAGATTCTTGGGACTTGAAAGAGACCCAGTACTTC
TRBJ1-5 NA TRBV12-3/TRBV12-4 few CASSLAMAMGNQPQHF TGTGCCAGCAGTTTAGCGATGGCGATGGGGAATCAGCCCCAGCATTTT
TRBJ1-4 NA TRBV7-6 NA CASSPRDGQSEKLFF TGTGCCAGCAGCCCTCGGGACGGTCAAAGTGAAAAACTGTTTTTT
TRBJ1-1 NA TRBV7-2 NA CASSSMGGAYTEAFF TGTGCCAGCAGCTCTATGGGGGGCGCGTACACTGAAGCTTTCTTT
TRBJ2-2 TRBD2 TRBV5-1 NA CASSALAGRDTGELFF TGCGCCAGCAGCGCCCTAGCGGGGCGGGACACCGGGGAGCTGTTTTTT
TRBJ2-5 NA TRBV12-3/TRBV12-4 NA CASSFGPSSTQYF TGTGCCAGCAGTTTTGGTCCGAGTAGCACCCAGTACTTC
TRBJ1-1 NA TRBV10-3 few CAISESGSVAFF TGTGCCATCAGTGAGTCTGGCAGTGTGGCTTTCTTT
TRBJ2-7 NA TRBV3-1 few CASSPENLAAAYEQYF TGTGCCAGCAGCCCAGAAAACCTAGCAGCTGCCTACGAGCAGTACTTC
TRBJ1-5 NA TRBV16 few CASSQSGDEQPQHF TGTGCCAGCAGCCAATCGGGGGACGAGCAGCCCCAGCATTTT
TRBJ1-5 NA TRBV3-1 NA CASSHSSGSGNQPQHF TGTGCCAGCAGCCATAGCAGTGGGTCTGGCAATCAGCCCCAGCATTTT
TRBJ1-5 NA TRBV3-1 NA CASSHGGDQPQHF TGTGCCAGCAGCCACGGGGGAGATCAGCCCCAGCATTTT
TRBJ2-7 TRBD1 TRBV20-1 few CSAKDRGDEQYF TGCAGTGCTAAGGACAGGGGTGACGAGCAGTACTTC
TRBJ2-2 NA TRBV15 few CATSRDPSSSGELFF TGTGCCACCAGCAGAGATCCTTCCAGCTCCGGGGAGCTGTTTTTT
TRBJ2-7 TRBD1 TRBV7-2 few CASSSADRANEQYF TGTGCCAGCAGCTCCGCGGACAGGGCCAACGAGCAGTACTTC
TRBJ2-1 TRBD2 TRBV20-1 few CSARRRTSGPFPYNEQFF TGCAGTGCTAGACGAAGGACTAGCGGGCCCTTTCCCTACAATGAGCAGTTCTTC
TRBJ2-5 TRBD2 TRBV6-1 NA CASTKWGGQETQYF TGTGCCAGCACTAAATGGGGGGGCCAAGAGACCCAGTACTTC
TRBJ2-1 NA TRBV11-1 NA CATYRGSLTTSERDEQFF TGTGCCACCTACAGGGGTAGTCTTACGACTAGCGAAAGGGATGAGCAGTTCTTC
TRBJ1-2 NA TRBV12-3/TRBV12-4 few CASSLGPTAPGHGYTF TGTGCCAGCAGTTTGGGGCCGACAGCCCCGGGGCATGGCTACACCTTC
TRBJ2-2 NA TRBV15 NA CATSRGVAPGELFF TGTGCCACCAGCAGGGGGGTCGCTCCCGGGGAGCTGTTTTTT
TRBJ2-7 TRBD2 TRBV5-1 few CASSGTSAPYEQYF TGCGCCAGCAGCGGGACTAGCGCTCCCTACGAGCAGTACTTC
TRBJ2-7 NA TRBV3-1 few CASSQGRVLDYEQYF TGTGCCAGCAGCCAAGGACGGGTCTTGGACTACGAGCAGTACTTC
TRBJ1-5 NA TRBV30 few CAWSYFMGRQPQHF TGTGCCTGGAGTTATTTCATGGGACGGCAGCCCCAGCATTTT
TRBJ2-2 NA TRBV3-1 NA CASSPTTGELFF TGTGCCAGCAGCCCGACCACCGGGGAGCTGTTTTTT
TRBJ2-2 TRBD2 TRBV6-4 NA CASSDRTSTGELFF TGTGCCAGCAGTGACCGGACTAGCACCGGGGAGCTGTTTTTT
TRBJ2-7 NA TRBV15 NA CATSRDKPYEQYF TGTGCCACCAGCAGAGATAAGCCCTACGAGCAGTACTTC
TRBJ2-3 TRBD2 TRBV7-8 NA CASSLTRLAGADTQYF TGTGCCAGCAGCTTAACCCGACTAGCGGGAGCAGATACGCAGTATTTT
TRBJ1-1 NA TRBV29-1 many CSVHPNTEAFF TGCAGCGTTCACCCGAACACTGAAGCTTTCTTT
TRBJ1-2 TRBD1 TRBV6-5 few CASSYRTGGDSMGYTF TGTGCCAGCAGTTATCGGACAGGGGGGGACTCTATGGGCTACACCTTC
TRBJ2-1 TRBD2 TRBV29-1 NA CSVDVPGRVIYNEQFF TGCAGCGTTGATGTCCCCGGGAGGGTTATCTACAATGAGCAGTTCTTC
TRBJ2-5 NA TRBV6-2/TRBV6-3 few CASRRTARPETQYF TGTGCCAGCAGACGGACAGCCCGCCCAGAGACCCAGTACTTC
TRBJ2-3 NA TRBV2 few CASGILGDPSTDTQYF TGTGCCAGCGGGATACTCGGGGACCCGAGCACAGATACGCAGTATTTT
TRBJ2-1 TRBD2 TRBV7-2 few CASRSGTSFNEQFF TGTGCCAGCAGATCAGGGACTAGCTTCAATGAGCAGTTCTTC
TRBJ2-1 NA TRBV6-1 few CASSRSGGDREKVF TGTGCCAGCAGTCGCAGCGGGGGGGACAGGGAGAAAGTCTTC
TRBJ2-7 NA TRBV7-9 NA CASSPPQGDYEQYF TGTGCCAGCAGCCCACCACAAGGGGACTACGAGCAGTACTTC
TRBJ2-7 TRBD2 TRBV5-1 NA CASSGGDHYEQYF TGCGCCAGCAGCGGGGGGGATCACTACGAGCAGTACTTC
TRBJ1-2 TRBD1 TRBV19 NA CASSIWSRGFFYGYTF TGTGCCAGTAGTATATGGTCCAGGGGGTTCTTCTATGGCTACACCTTC
TRBJ2-2 NA TRBV12-3/TRBV12-4 few CASSTGLTHTGELFF TGTGCCAGCAGCACCGGCCTGACCCACACCGGGGAGCTGTTTTTT
TRBJ1-5 NA TRBV6-1 NA CASSPTVYSNQPQHF TGTGCCAGCAGTCCTACGGTTTATAGCAATCAGCCCCAGCATTTT
TRBJ2-1 NA TRBV14 NA CASSQDIGGNEQFF TGTGCCAGCAGCCAAGATATAGGTGGCAATGAGCAGTTCTTC
TRBJ1-5 NA TRBV2 NA CASTTRGAQHF TGTGCCAGCACTACCAGAGGAGCCCAGCATTTT
TRBJ2-7 TRBD2 TRBV3-1 NA CASSQGTSYDEQYF TGTGCCAGCAGCCAAGGGACTAGCTACGACGAGCAGTACTTC
TRBJ2-1 NA TRBV5-5 few CASSPKVYGSYNEQFF TGTGCCAGCAGCCCGAAGGTATACGGCTCCTACAATGAGCAGTTCTTC
TRBJ2-3 NA TRBV29-1 many CSAYLGLAAGDTQYF TGCAGCGCCTACCTAGGGCTAGCTGCCGGAGATACGCAGTATTTT
TRBJ2-1 NA TRBV7-2 NA CASSEVLGEQFF TGTGCCAGCAGCGAGGTTTTAGGGGAGCAGTTCTTC
TRBJ2-3 NA TRBV11-2 NA CASSLGAFGATDTQYF TGTGCCAGCAGCTTAGGAGCGTTTGGGGCCACAGATACGCAGTATTTT
TRBJ2-1 NA TRBV4-3 few CASSQDMYGPYNEQFF TGCGCCAGCAGCCAAGATATGTACGGACCCTACAATGAGCAGTTCTTC